The rows below give T cell receptor beta chains drawn from one sample of a study of cytomegalovirus exposure and HLA in healthy donors. Sequencing used immunoSEQ multiplex PCR; TCRdb keeps in-frame clones, though not all of them. The table lists 150,000 to 200,000 clones, around four fifths of them singletons. The source material was PBMCs. These TCRs come from a woman aged 45-65 years in good health and CMV-seropositive. Both conserved end residues are trimmed from each CDR3.

V: TRBV28
CDR3: ASSSSGTGKIGELF

V: TRBV7-2
CDR3: ASSLVRTGQREQF

V: TRBV23-1
CDR3: ASSLGTGCTGELF

V: TRBV5-4
CDR3: ASSPQQGAFGTDTQY

V: TRBV5-6
CDR3: ASSLHGTGPYGYT

V: TRBV4-2
CDR3: ASSQAGQGAREQY

V: TRBV27
CDR3: ASGPSAQPQH

V: TRBV11-2
CDR3: ASSSVYEQY

V: TRBV7-7
CDR3: ASSPGQDGETQY

V: TRBV2
CDR3: ASRGDDVARGAF

V: TRBV11-3
CDR3: ASSRDRVNTEAF

V: TRBV5-1
CDR3: ASSREGLETQY

V: TRBV5-1
CDR3: ASSMNVGGGLNEQF

V: TRBV28
CDR3: ASSLYRGLGNTIY

V: TRBV7-2
CDR3: ASSRDGLADQETQY

V: TRBV28
CDR3: ASSRTGTHEQY

V: TRBV9
CDR3: ASSVGAGLYEQY

V: TRBV5-1
CDR3: ASSFNSGQGTF

V: TRBV5-8
CDR3: ASSFSGGSVLFRTYEQY

V: TRBV7-2
CDR3: ASSLRQARTGELF

V: TRBV7-2
CDR3: ASSSSAQLLFYGYT

V: TRBV27
CDR3: ASSSRDSPLETQY

V: TRBV6-5
CDR3: ASSYGGQNSYEQY

V: TRBV11-3
CDR3: ASKGAPGETQY

V: TRBV5-6
CDR3: ASSLEGARGNTIY

V: TRBV27
CDR3: ASKSLGRGRGGKYNEQF

V: TRBV7-3
CDR3: ASSLGPLGSTDTQY

V: TRBV9
CDR3: ASSVDGGSYGYT

V: TRBV7-3
CDR3: ASSLSGRKNSPLH

V: TRBV4-3
CDR3: ASSQGPTYEQY

V: TRBV18
CDR3: ASSPEGLAGKETQY

V: TRBV4-2
CDR3: ASSQAVGGPNTGELF

V: TRBV7-2
CDR3: ASSLGPETQY

V: TRBV5-4
CDR3: ASRLTGEDLETQY

V: TRBV4-1
CDR3: ASSQVPVLGEQF

V: TRBV10-3
CDR3: AISSSGGAREQF

V: TRBV27
CDR3: ASRGQGNYGYT

V: TRBV4-1
CDR3: ASSQDPPRAFYYEQY

V: TRBV7-9
CDR3: ASSTQGGTEAF

V: TRBV7-9
CDR3: ASTLGGQGDHYGYT

V: TRBV7-9
CDR3: ASSLPGGPWEQF

V: TRBV6-6
CDR3: ASRRHQGEATEAF